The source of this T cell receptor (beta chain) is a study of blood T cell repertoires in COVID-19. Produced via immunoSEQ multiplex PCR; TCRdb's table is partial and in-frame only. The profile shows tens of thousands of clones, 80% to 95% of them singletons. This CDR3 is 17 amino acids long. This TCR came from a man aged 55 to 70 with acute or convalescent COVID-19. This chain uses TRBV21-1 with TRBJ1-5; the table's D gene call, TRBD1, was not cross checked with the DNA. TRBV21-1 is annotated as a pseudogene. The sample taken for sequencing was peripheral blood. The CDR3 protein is CASSARQGVGYYQPQHF. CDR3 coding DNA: TGTGCCAGCAGCGCCCGACAGGGAGTGGGGTATTATCAGCCCCAGCATTTT.